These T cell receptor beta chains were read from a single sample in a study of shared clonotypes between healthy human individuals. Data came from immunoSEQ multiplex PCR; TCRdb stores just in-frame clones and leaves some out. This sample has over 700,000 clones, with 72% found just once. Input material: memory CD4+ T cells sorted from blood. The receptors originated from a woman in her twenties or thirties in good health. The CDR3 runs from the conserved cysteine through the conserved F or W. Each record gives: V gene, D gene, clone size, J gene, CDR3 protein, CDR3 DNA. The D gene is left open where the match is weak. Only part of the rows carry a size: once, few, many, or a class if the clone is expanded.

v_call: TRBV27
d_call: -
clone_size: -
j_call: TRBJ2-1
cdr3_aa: CASSLFYSSYNEQFF
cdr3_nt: TGTGCCAGCAGTTTATTTTACTCGTCCTACAATGAGCAGTTCTTC

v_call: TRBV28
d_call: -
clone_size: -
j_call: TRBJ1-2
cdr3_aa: CASSVPGYYGYTF
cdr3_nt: TGTGCCAGCAGCGTTCCAGGGTATTACGGCTACACCTTC

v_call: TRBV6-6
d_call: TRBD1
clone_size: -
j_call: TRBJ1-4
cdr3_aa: CASSSRQGASNEKLFF
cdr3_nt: TGTGCCAGCAGTTCCAGACAGGGGGCTTCTAATGAAAAACTGTTTTTT

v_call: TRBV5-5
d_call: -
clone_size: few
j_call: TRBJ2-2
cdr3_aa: CASSSTGQNTGELFF
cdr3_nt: TGTGCCAGCAGCTCCACGGGACAGAACACCGGGGAGCTGTTTTTT

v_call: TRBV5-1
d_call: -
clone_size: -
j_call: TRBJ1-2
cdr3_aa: CASSLVPGVDYGYTF
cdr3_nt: TGCGCCAGCAGCTTGGTACCAGGGGTTGACTATGGCTACACCTTC

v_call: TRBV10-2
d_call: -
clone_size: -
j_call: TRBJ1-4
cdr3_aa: CASSGGTRTNEKLFF
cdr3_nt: TGCGCCAGCAGTGGGGGTACAAGGACTAATGAAAAACTGTTTTTT

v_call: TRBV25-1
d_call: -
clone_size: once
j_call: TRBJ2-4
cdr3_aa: CASSGGPSSKNIQYF
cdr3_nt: TGTGCCAGCAGTGGAGGGCCCTCTTCCAAAAACATTCAGTACTTC

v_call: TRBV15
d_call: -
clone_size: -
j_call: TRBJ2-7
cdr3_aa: CATSRDRRTYEQYF
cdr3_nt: TGTGCCACCAGCAGAGATCGCCGAACCTACGAGCAGTACTTC

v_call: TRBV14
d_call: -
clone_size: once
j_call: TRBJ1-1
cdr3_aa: CASSPRQWGEAFF
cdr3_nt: TGTGCCAGCAGCCCACGACAGTGGGGTGAAGCTTTCTTT

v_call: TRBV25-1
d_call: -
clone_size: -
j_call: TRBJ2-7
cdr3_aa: CASSESTQGGLKQYF
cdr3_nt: TGTGCCAGCAGTGAATCAACTCAGGGGGGCCTGAAGCAGTACTTC

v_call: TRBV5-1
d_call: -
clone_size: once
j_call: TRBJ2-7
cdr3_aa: CASSEGPSIYEQYF
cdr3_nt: TGCGCCAGCAGCGAGGGACCGTCTATTTACGAGCAGTACTTC

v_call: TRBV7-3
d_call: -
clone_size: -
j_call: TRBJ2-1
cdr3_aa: CASAGPPYNEQFF
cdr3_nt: TGTGCCAGCGCGGGTCCCCCCTACAATGAGCAGTTCTTC

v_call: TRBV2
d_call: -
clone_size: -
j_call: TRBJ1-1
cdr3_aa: CASSGQGNTEAFF
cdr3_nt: TGTGCCAGCAGTGGGCAGGGGAACACTGAAGCTTTCTTT

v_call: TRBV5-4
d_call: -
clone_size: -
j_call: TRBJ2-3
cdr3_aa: CASSSQAGSDTQYF
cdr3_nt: TGTGCCAGCAGCTCTCAAGCAGGGTCAGATACGCAGTATTTT

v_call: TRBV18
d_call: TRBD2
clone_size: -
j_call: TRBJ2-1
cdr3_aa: CASSPRNSGNSNEQFF
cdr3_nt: TGTGCCAGCTCACCAAGGAATAGCGGGAACTCCAATGAGCAGTTCTTC

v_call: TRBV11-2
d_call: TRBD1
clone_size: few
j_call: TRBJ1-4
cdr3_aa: CASSPPGTGNEKLFF
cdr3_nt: TGTGCCAGCAGCCCCCCCGGGACAGGGAATGAAAAACTGTTTTTT

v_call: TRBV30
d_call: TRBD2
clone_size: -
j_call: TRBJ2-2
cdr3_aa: CAWSRREVVGELFF
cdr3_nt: TGTGCCTGGAGTCGGCGGGAGGTTGTCGGGGAGCTGTTTTTT

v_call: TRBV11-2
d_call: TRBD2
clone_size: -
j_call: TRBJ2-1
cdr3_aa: CASSSGPSYNEQFF
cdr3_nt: TGTGCCAGCAGTAGCGGGCCCTCCTACAATGAGCAGTTCTTC

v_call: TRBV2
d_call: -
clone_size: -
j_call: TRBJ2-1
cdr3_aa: CASRAQGEAEQFF
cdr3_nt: TGTGCCAGCAGGGCTCAGGGGGAGGCTGAGCAGTTCTTC

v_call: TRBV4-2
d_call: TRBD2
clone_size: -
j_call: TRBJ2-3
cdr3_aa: CASSQGLAGARDTQYF
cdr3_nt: TGTGCCAGCAGCCAAGGCCTAGCGGGAGCGAGAGATACGCAGTATTTT

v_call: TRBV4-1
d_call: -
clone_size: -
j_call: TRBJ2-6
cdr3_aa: CASSHPPRMGVLTF
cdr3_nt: TGCGCCAGCAGCCACCCCCCCCGGATGGGAGTCCTGACTTTC

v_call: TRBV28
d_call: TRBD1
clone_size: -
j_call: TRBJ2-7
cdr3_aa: CATKTGQGTYEQYF
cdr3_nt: TGTGCCACCAAGACGGGACAGGGGACATACGAGCAGTACTTC

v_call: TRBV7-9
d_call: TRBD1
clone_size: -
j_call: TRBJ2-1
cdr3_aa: CASSRQGARNEQFF
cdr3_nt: TGTGCCAGCAGCCGACAGGGGGCGAGGAATGAGCAGTTCTTC

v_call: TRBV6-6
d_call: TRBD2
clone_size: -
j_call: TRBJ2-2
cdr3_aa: CASRGLGTGELFF
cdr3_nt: TGTGCCAGCAGAGGACTAGGGACCGGGGAGCTGTTTTTT

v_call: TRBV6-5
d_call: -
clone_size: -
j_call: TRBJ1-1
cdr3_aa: CASSYQQRGDTEAFF
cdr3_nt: TGTGCCAGCAGTTACCAACAGAGGGGGGATACTGAAGCTTTCTTT

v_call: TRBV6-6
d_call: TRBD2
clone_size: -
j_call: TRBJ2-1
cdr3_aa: CASSAGSGSSNEQFF
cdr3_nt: TGTGCCAGCAGTGCGGGGAGCGGGAGTTCCAATGAGCAGTTCTTC

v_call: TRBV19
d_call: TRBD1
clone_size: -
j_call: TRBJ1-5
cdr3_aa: CASSTQGWGDQPQHF
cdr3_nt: TGTGCCAGTAGTACACAGGGGTGGGGGGATCAGCCCCAGCATTTT

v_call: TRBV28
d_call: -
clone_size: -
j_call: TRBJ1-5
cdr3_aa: CASSLPAGGNQPQHF
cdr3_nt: TGTGCCAGCAGTTTACCGGCAGGGGGCAATCAGCCCCAGCATTTT

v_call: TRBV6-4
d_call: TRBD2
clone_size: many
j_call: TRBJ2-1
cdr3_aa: CASSDPHRLAGRMNEQFF
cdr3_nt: TGTGCCAGCAGTGACCCTCATCGACTAGCCGGTAGAATGAATGAGCAGTTCTTC

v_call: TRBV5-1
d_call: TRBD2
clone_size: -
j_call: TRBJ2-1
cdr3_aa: CASSLDGLAGNEQFF
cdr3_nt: TGCGCCAGCAGCTTGGACGGACTAGCGGGGAATGAGCAGTTCTTC

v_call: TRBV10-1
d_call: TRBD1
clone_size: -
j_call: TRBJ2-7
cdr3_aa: CASSSGQTYEQYF
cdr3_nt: TGCGCCAGCAGCTCGGGACAGACCTACGAGCAGTACTTC

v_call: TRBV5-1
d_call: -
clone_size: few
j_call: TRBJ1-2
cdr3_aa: CASSSSLPSHYGYTF
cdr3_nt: TGCGCCAGCAGCTCTAGCCTCCCTTCTCACTATGGCTACACCTTC